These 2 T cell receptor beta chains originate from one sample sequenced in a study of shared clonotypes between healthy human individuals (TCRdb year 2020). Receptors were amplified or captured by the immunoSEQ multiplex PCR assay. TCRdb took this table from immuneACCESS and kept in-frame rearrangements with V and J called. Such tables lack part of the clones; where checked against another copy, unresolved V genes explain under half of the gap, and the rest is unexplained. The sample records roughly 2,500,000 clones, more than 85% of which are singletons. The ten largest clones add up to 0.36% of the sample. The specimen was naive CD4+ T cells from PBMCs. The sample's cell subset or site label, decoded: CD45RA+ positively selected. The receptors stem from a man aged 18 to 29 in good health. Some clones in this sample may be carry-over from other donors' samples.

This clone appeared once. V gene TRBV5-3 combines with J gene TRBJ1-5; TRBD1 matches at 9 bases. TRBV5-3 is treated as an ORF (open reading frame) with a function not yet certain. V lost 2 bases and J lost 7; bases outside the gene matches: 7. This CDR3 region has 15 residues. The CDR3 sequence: CARSFFGTGKQPQHF. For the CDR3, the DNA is TGTGCCAGAAGCTTCTTCGGGACAGGGAAGCAGCCCCAGCATTTT.

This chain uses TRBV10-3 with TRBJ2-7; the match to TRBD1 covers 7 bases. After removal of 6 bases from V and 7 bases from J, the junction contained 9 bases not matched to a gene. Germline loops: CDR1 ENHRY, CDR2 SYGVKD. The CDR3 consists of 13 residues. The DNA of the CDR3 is TGTGCCATCAGAGACGTACCGGGACAGGAGCAGTACTTC. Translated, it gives CAIRDVPGQEQYF.